The 28 T cell receptor beta chains below all came from one sample that was sequenced in a study of blood T cells in healthy people across ages. Together with a sample-barcoded 5' primer, a J-beta primer mix was included in a second PCR lasting roughly 6 to 12 cycles. TCRdb called the 5' RACE reads again in MiXCR, with one record for every CDR3 protein. The sample has 1 million to 1.2 million distinct CDR3 sequences; 35% to 40% are singletons. Material for sequencing was blood. The receptors derive from a man aged 18 to 30 in good health.

This chain connects TRBV3-1 to TRBJ2-7; possibly TRBD2 for D (5 bases). Trimming shortened V by 0 bases and J by 3 bases, and 9 bases separated the two germline ends. CDR1 is LGHDT and CDR2 is YNNKEL in the germline V gene (reference sequence). CDR3 size: 14 residues. The CDR3 sequence: CASSQDAGLYEQYF. Written as DNA, the CDR3 is TGTGCCAGCAGCCAAGACGCGGGCCTCTACGAGCAGTACTTC.

The chain combines TRBV20-1 with TRBJ1-1; weak D call: TRBD1 (6 bases). Germline V gives CDR1 DFQATT, CDR2 SNEGSKA (reference sequence). The CDR3 is 13 amino acids. Trimming took off 5 bases at V and 10 bases at J, with 20 bases between the two ends. CDR3 protein: CSALSTGLNVAFF. As DNA, the CDR3 is TGCAGTGCTCTATCGACAGGTTTAAATGTAGCTTTCTTT.

The J gene is TRBJ2-4, the V gene TRBV20-1; D gene unclear. The J call may be in error: the DNA end matches TRBJ2-7 better. The CDR3 is 13 amino acids. The germline V gene encodes CDR1 DFQATT and CDR2 SNEGSKA (reference sequence). The CDR3 sequence is CSARVQSIYEQYF. In DNA form, the CDR3 reads TGCAGTGCTAGAGTGCAGTCAATTTACGAGCAGTACTTC.

This clonotype appeared once. This chain links TRBV7-9 with TRBJ2-1; TRBD1 matches 10 bases. Germline-derived CDR1 and CDR2 are SEHNR and FQNEAQ (reference sequence). This CDR3 has 16 residues. J gave up 2 bases and V 5 bases, and 6 bases lay outside the gene matches. The CDR3 DNA follows: TGTGCCAGCAGCGGGCGTGGGACAGGGGCCTACAATGAGCAGTTCTTC. This encodes CASSGRGTGAYNEQFF.

This clonotype appeared a single time. The chain employs TRBV3-1 and TRBJ2-2; tentatively, D is TRBD2 (5 bases). CDR1 is LGHDT, CDR2 YNNKEL, per germline (reference sequence). The CDR3 is 18 residues long. The germline V and J ends were trimmed by 0 bases and 1 base, with 15 bases remaining between them. The CDR3 DNA is TGTGCCAGCAGCCAAGATGGGGTAGTAGCGAAGAACACCGGGGAGCTGTTTTTT. This translates into CASSQDGVVAKNTGELFF.

The chain recombines TRBV7-2 with TRBJ1-4; tentatively, D is TRBD1 (6 bases). The germline CDR1 and CDR2 sequences are SGHTA and FQGNSA. CDR3 length: 17 amino acids. Trimming pared 5 bases from V and 0 bases from J, leaving 16 bases between. This CDR3 reads CASSVRTGISTNEKLFF. CDR3 coding DNA: TGTGCCAGCAGCGTCCGTACAGGGATATCAACTAATGAAAAACTGTTTTTT.

This clonotype was observed a handful of times. The J gene is TRBJ2-1, the V gene TRBV28, with TRBD1 matching over 9 bases. This CDR3 region has 15 residues. Germline CDR1 and CDR2: MDHEN and SYDVKM. V lost 6 bases to trimming and J lost 4 bases; unmatched junction nucleotides: 7. The CDR3, as DNA: TGTGCCAGCAGGTCTACAGGGGGCGCTTACAATGAGCAGTTCTTC. This translates into CASRSTGGAYNEQFF. The full variable domain, its missing parts supplied by reference TRBV28 and TRBJ2-1, is DVKVTQSSRYLVKRTGEKVFLECVQDMDHENMFWYRQDPGLGLRLIYFSYDVKMKEKGDIPEGYSVSREKKERFSLILESASTNQTSMYLCASRSTGGAYNEQFFGPGTRLTVL.

CDR3 sequence (DNA): TGTGCCAGCAGCGACGCTTTCGGGACAGGGGAGGTGAATGAGCAGTTCTTC. Translated: CASSDAFGTGEVNEQFF. This chain links TRBV7-9 with TRBJ2-1; 10 bases agree with TRBD1. V shed 5 bases and J 7 bases; nucleotides not matched to a gene: 14. The CDR3 is 17 residues long. Germline assignment: CDR1 SEHNR and CDR2 FQNEAQ (reference sequence).

In its sample, this clonotype was seen many times. The chain employs TRBV29-1 and TRBJ1-1, with 9 bases that match TRBD1. V lost 4 bases, J lost 5 bases, and 2 bases stayed unmatched. The CDR3 runs to 12 residues. From germline, CDR1 is SQVTM and CDR2 ANQGSEA. The CDR3 region has the DNA TGCAGCGTTGGACAGGGGGGGACTGAAGCTTTCTTT. Translation gives CSVGQGGTEAFF. Complete variable domain (other parts from reference TRBV29-1 and TRBJ1-1): SAVISQKPSRDICQRGTSLTIQCQVDSQVTMMFWYRQQPGQSLTLIATANQGSEATYESGFVIDKFPISRPNLTFSTLTVSNMSPEDSSIYLCSVGQGGTEAFFGQGTRLTVV.

This clonotype was detected a few times. V usage is TRBV12-3 or TRBV12-4 and J usage is TRBJ1-6; D might be TRBD1 (5 bases). CDR3 length: 14 amino acids. Deletions cut 5 bases from V and 7 bases from J, with 12 bases between. The chain's CDR3 is CASSPRVQNSPLHF. CDR3 nucleotide sequence: TGTGCCAGCAGTCCCAGGGTACAAAATTCACCCCTCCACTTT.

The gene calls are TRBV6-6 and TRBJ1-4; the D gene is possibly TRBD1 (6 bases). The CDR3 is 13 residues long. Germline CDR1 and CDR2: MNHNY and SVGAGI (reference sequence). Trimming removed 6 bases from V and 10 bases from J, with 15 bases in between. CDR3 region: CASSSGQKGKLFF. The CDR3 bases are TGTGCCAGCAGCTCCGGACAGAAAGGAAAACTGTTTTTT.

As concerns this clonotype: A much larger clone lies a single base off, so this may be a read error. V gene TRBV6-6 combines with J gene TRBJ1-2, with 9 bases that match TRBD1. The CDR3 covers 16 residues. The germline V gene has CDR1 MNHNY and CDR2 SVGAGI (reference sequence). The CDR3 region has the DNA TGTGCCAGCAGTTACCAGACAGGGGGACAGAGTTATGGCCACACCTTC. Translation: CASSYQTGGQSYGHTF.

The gene calls are TRBV27 and TRBJ2-2; no definite D call. CDR1 MNHEY and CDR2 SMNVEV come from the germline V gene (reference sequence). The CDR3 extends over 13 amino acids. V was trimmed by 4 bases and J by 6 bases, leaving 9 bases between them. The CDR3 region is CASSSSRAGELFF. The CDR3, as DNA: TGTGCCAGCAGTTCTTCAAGAGCCGGGGAGCTGTTTTTT.

V gene TRBV2 combines with J gene TRBJ2-3; D is unclear. The V and J ends lost 7 bases and 1 base respectively, with 9 bases between them. This CDR3 contains 13 residues. Looked up from germline, CDR1 is SNHLY and CDR2 is FYNNEI. The CDR3 spells CASNNKGTDTQYF. CDR3 in DNA: TGTGCCAGCAATAACAAAGGCACAGATACGCAGTATTTT.

The sample holds a few counts of this clonotype. J is TRBJ2-3 and V is TRBV29-1; D is unclear. With 2 bases removed from V and 3 bases from J, the gap between germline ends came to 6 bases. Germline V gene data show CDR1 as SQVTM and CDR2 as ANQGSEA. There are 12 residues in the CDR3. The CDR3 loop is CSVEKQTDTQYF. For the CDR3, the DNA is TGCAGCGTTGAAAAGCAGACAGATACGCAGTATTTT.

The V call is TRBV4-2, the J call TRBJ1-2; 7 positions agree with TRBD1. This CDR3 region has 15 residues. Germline CDR1 is LGHNA and CDR2 is YNFKEQ. Trimming took 2 bases from V and 4 from J; bases not matched to a gene: 7. As DNA, the CDR3 is TGTGCCAGCAGCCAAACCACGACAGGGTTCTATGGCTACACCTTC. This gives the protein CASSQTTTGFYGYTF.

This clonotype showed up just a few times. The genes are TRBV6-6 and TRBJ2-7; maybe TRBD1 (5 bases). In germline, CDR1 is MNHNY, CDR2 SVGAGI (reference sequence). Trimming shortened V by 7 bases and J by 3 bases, and 16 bases separated the two germline ends. The CDR3 extends over 14 amino acids. CDR3 sequence: CASTLADNNYEQYF. The CDR3 DNA is TGTGCCAGCACCCTCGCGGACAACAACTACGAGCAGTACTTC.

This clonotype was recorded a few times. This sequence joins TRBV12-3 or TRBV12-4 and TRBJ2-7; the D gene is possibly TRBD1 (6 bases). V was trimmed by 5 bases and J by 3 bases, leaving 11 bases between them. The CDR3 sequence is 13 residues long. CDR3 bases: TGTGCCAGCAGTCCAAGGACAGTCTACGAGCAGTACTTC. Translation: CASSPRTVYEQYF.

The table lists this clonotype with a few counts. The gene calls are TRBV7-9 and TRBJ1-2; TRBD1 is a possible D gene (6 bases). The CDR3 runs to 16 residues. The germline V gene has CDR1 SEHNR and CDR2 FQNEAQ (reference sequence). V was clipped by 5 bases and J by 2 bases, with 18 bases between them. CDR3 sequence reads: CASSPLRSGQNYGYTF. CDR3 sequence (DNA): TGTGCCAGCAGCCCCCTCCGATCCGGACAGAACTATGGCTACACCTTC.

This chain connects TRBV6-1 to TRBJ2-2; 9 bases agree with TRBD1. V lost 6 bases, J lost 7 bases, and 9 bases stayed unmatched. The CDR3 runs to 15 residues. Germline-derived CDR1 and CDR2 are MNHNS and SASEGT. The CDR3 protein is CASRLQGADLGELFF. CDR3 DNA sequence: TGTGCCAGCAGGTTACAGGGGGCCGATCTCGGGGAGCTGTTTTTT.

The chain joins TRBV5-1 to TRBJ2-3; D remains ambiguous. Trimming removed 4 bases at V and 0 bases at J, with 12 bases between. The CDR3 is 15 amino acids. In germline, CDR1 is SGHRS, CDR2 YFSETQ. CDR3 bases: TGCGCCAGCAGCACGAACGGTCCTAGCACAGATACGCAGTATTTT. This encodes CASSTNGPSTDTQYF.

This clonotype showed up just a few times. This rearrangement joins TRBV7-2 to TRBJ2-5, with TRBD1 identical over 7 bases. Judging by the DNA end, TRBJ2-7 fits better; the J call may be wrong. The CDR3 is made up of 13 amino acids. The germline CDR1 and CDR2 sequences are SGHTA and FQGNSA. CDR3 amino acids: CASSFPTGNEQYF. DNA of the CDR3: TGTGCCAGCAGCTTCCCGACAGGGAACGAGCAGTACTTC.

This clonotype occurred a few times. This sequence joins TRBV10-3 and TRBJ1-1, with a tentative D call TRBD1 (5 bases). Germline lookup yields CDR1 ENHRY and CDR2 SYGVKD. Trimming took off 2 bases at V and 11 bases at J, with 18 bases between the two ends. This CDR3 spans 14 amino acids. CDR3 coding DNA: TGTGCCATCAGTGAGACCGCTGGCGGGGACTCGGCTTTCTTT. This sequence encodes CAISETAGGDSAFF.

The chain combines TRBV7-9 with TRBJ1-1, with D perhaps matching TRBD1 (5 bases). V gave up 5 bases and J gave up 11 bases, with 18 bases separating them. This CDR3 has 13 residues. The germline CDR1 and CDR2 sequences are SEHNR and FQNEAQ (reference sequence). The CDR3 DNA is TGTGCCAGCAGCCTGAACAGGCTCGGCGAGGCTTTCTTT. This codes for CASSLNRLGEAFF.

The CDR3 coding sequence is TGCGCCAGCAGCTTGGCCGGGTATTCGAACACCGGGGAGCTGTTTTTT. This translates into CASSLAGYSNTGELFF. The chain couples TRBV5-1 to TRBJ2-2; D uncertain. V lost 0 bases, J lost 0 bases, and 9 bases lay in between. Germline V gives CDR1 SGHRS, CDR2 YFSETQ. CDR3 length equals 16 residues.

The chain is built from TRBV10-3 and TRBJ2-1; 8 nucleotides align to TRBD1. The better agreement between TRBJ2-7 and the DNA end casts doubt on the J call. This CDR3 spans 14 amino acids. Germline values: CDR1 ENHRY, CDR2 SYGVKD. The CDR3 nucleotides are TGTGCCATCAGCGACAGGGGTTCCTACAATGAGCAGTACTTC. This sequence encodes CAISDRGSYNEQYF.

This clonotype has just a few counts. The chain's CDR3 is CASSLAWGEGGYTF. CDR3 in DNA: TGTGCCAGCAGCTTAGCGTGGGGGGAAGGAGGCTACACCTTC. This chain links TRBV7-2 with TRBJ1-2, with D tentatively TRBD1 (5 bases). Trimming took 0 bases from V and 8 from J, leaving 13 bases between them. The germline V gene encodes CDR1 SGHTA and CDR2 FQGNSA. This CDR3 contains 14 residues.

The chain uses TRBV7-9 and TRBJ1-4, with D unresolved. CDR1 is SEHNR, CDR2 FQNEAQ, per germline (reference sequence). V was pared by 4 bases and J by 3 bases, with 9 bases between. The CDR3 extends over 14 amino acids. CDR3 loop: CASSYMAANEKLFF. In nucleotides, the CDR3 is TGTGCCAGCAGCTACATGGCGGCTAATGAAAAACTGTTTTTT.